Reported below is one TCR beta chain. The sample belongs to a study of blood T cell repertoires in COVID-19. Study overall: Spain, Italy and the United States supplied samples that represented acute and convalescent COVID-19. The analysed material was cDNA or gDNA that came from T cells, B-cell-depleted T cells, or PBMCs.

The CDR3 extends over 15 amino acids. After removal of 1 base from V and 6 bases from J, the junction contained 6 bases not matched to a gene. CDR1 is KGHSH and CDR2 is LQKENI in the germline V gene. Sequencing was performed with immunoSEQ multiplex PCR; in TCRdb, only in-frame clones are kept and a portion is missing. Among nearly 250,000 clones, about 84% were seen once, and the ten largest hold approximately 6%. Specimen: peripheral blood. J is TRBJ2-3 and V is TRBV18; 8 bases are a match to TRBD2. This clonotype was obtained from an elderly woman with COVID-19, enrolled during active disease. CDR3 residues: CASSPRRGAGDTQYF. CDR3 sequence (DNA): TGTGCCAGCTCACCACGGCGGGGGGCAGGCGATACGCAGTATTTT.